The 7 T cell receptor beta chains below all came from one sample that was sequenced in a study of blood T cell repertoires in COVID-19. TCRdb keeps only in-frame clones here, not all; method: immunoSEQ multiplex PCR. The sample records a few hundred thousand clones, about nine tenths being singletons. The sequenced sample consisted of PBMCs or T cells enriched from blood (not recorded which). All receptors come from a woman younger than 35 who had recovered from COVID-19.

This clone was counted between two and nine times. The rearrangement links TRBV9 to TRBJ1-4; TRBD1 matches 10 bases. With V trimmed by 4 bases and J by 2 bases, 2 bases remained unmatched. CDR3 length equals 15 residues. From germline, CDR1 is SGDLS and CDR2 YYNGEE. CDR3 loop: CASSWGQGTNEKLFF. The DNA for the CDR3 is TGTGCCAGCAGCTGGGGACAGGGGACTAATGAAAAACTGTTTTTT. The variable domain in full, completed from reference TRBV9 and TRBJ1-4, reads DSGVTQTPKHLITATGQRVTLRCSPRSGDLSVYWYQQSLDQGLQFLIQYYNGEERAKGNILERFSAQQFPDLHSELNLSSLELGDSALYFCASSWGQGTNEKLFFGSGTQLSVL.

V and J are TRBV7-2 and TRBJ2-7, with TRBD2 as a possible D gene (6 bases). V dropped 5 bases and J dropped 5 bases, with 19 bases sitting between them. The CDR3 is 15 amino acids. Per the germline V gene, CDR1 is SGHTA and CDR2 is FQGNSA. The CDR3 region is CASSPTSGLKDEQYF. DNA for the CDR3: TGTGCCAGCAGCCCGACCTCCGGACTAAAGGACGAGCAGTACTTC.

The J gene is TRBJ1-1, the V gene TRBV9; D unclear. Trimming pared 3 bases from V and 0 bases from J, leaving 15 bases between. This CDR3 has 16 residues. In germline, CDR1 is SGDLS, CDR2 YYNGEE. The CDR3 sequence: CASSADPRLLNTEAFF. CDR3 sequence (DNA): TGTGCCAGCAGCGCAGATCCCAGGCTCCTGAACACTGAAGCTTTCTTT.

This sequence joins TRBV7-9 and TRBJ2-7, with D uncertain. CDR1 is SEHNR, CDR2 FQNEAQ, per germline (reference sequence). V was shortened by 4 bases and J by 0 bases, with 19 bases between the two germline ends. The CDR3 is 17 amino acids. This CDR3 is CASSSSYLRKSSYEQYF. The CDR3 DNA follows: TGTGCCAGCAGCTCGAGCTACCTCAGGAAGAGCTCCTACGAGCAGTACTTC.

The V call is TRBV6-5, the J call TRBJ2-5; weak D call: TRBD2 (6 bases). There are 15 residues in the CDR3. The germline CDR1 and CDR2 sequences are MNHEY and SVGAGI. Trimming removed 6 bases from V and 5 bases from J, with 19 bases in between. CDR3 nucleotide sequence: TGTGCCAGCAGCCCGTCCCAAGCGGGTGGGGAGACCCAGTACTTC. Amino acid sequence: CASSPSQAGGETQYF.

The chain combines TRBV20-1 with TRBJ2-3; D is unresolved. Germline V gene lookup returns CDR1 DFQATT and CDR2 SNEGSKA (reference sequence). Trimming pared 3 bases from V and 4 bases from J, leaving 17 bases between. This CDR3 is 15 amino acids long. The CDR3 DNA reads as TGCAGTGCTAGTCACCAGCGAGTGCTAGCAGATACGCAGTATTTT. Protein product: CSASHQRVLADTQYF.

V is TRBV7-6 and J is TRBJ2-1; no clear D gene. With 3 bases removed from V and 0 bases from J, the gap between germline ends came to 9 bases. Germline V lookup: CDR1 SGHVS, CDR2 FNYEAQ. This CDR3 has 15 amino acids. Written as DNA, the CDR3 is TGTGCCAGCAGCTTTGAGGCTAGCTCCTACAATGAGCAGTTCTTC. It codes for CASSFEASSYNEQFF.